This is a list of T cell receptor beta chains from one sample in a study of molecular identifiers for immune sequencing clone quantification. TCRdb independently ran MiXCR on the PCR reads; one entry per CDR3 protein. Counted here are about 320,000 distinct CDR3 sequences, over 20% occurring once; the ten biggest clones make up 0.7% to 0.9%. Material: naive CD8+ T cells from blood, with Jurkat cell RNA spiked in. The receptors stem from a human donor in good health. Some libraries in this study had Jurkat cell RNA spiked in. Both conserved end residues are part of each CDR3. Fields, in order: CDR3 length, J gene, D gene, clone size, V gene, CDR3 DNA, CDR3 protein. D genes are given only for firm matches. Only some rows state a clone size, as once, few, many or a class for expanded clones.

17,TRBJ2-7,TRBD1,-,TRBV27,TGTGCCAGCAGTCACACACACCGGGACAGGGGGCTTGGGGAGCAGTACTTC,CASSHTHRDRGLGEQYF
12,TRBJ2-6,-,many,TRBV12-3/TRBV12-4,TGTGCCACGTCGCCTGGGGCCAACGTCCTGACTTTC,CATSPGANVLTF
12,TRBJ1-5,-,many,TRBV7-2,TGTGCCAGCAGCTTAGCTGCTCAGCCCCAGCATTTT,CASSLAAQPQHF
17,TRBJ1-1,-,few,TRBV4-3,TGCGCCAGCAGCCAAGATGGGGGGAGGGGTGCGAGAACTGAAGCTTTCTTT,CASSQDGGRGARTEAFF
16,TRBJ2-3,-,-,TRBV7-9,TGTGCCAGCAGCTCCGCCGGGACCCATAATACAGATACGCAGTATTTT,CASSSAGTHNTDTQYF
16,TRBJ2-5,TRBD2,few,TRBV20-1,TGCAGTGCTAAGGGACTAGCGGGAGGGAGGCAAGAGACCCAGTACTTC,CSAKGLAGGRQETQYF
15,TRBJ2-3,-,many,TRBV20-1,TGCAGTGCTGCCCCCAGGAGCGGAAGCACAGATACGCAGTATTTT,CSAAPRSGSTDTQYF
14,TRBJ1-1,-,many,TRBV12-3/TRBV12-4,TGTGCCAGCAGTTTTTTACTAGGGCTCACTGAAGCTTTCTTT,CASSFLLGLTEAFF
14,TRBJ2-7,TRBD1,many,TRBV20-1,TGCAGTGCTAGTTTACAGGGGAATCAATACGAGCAGTACTTC,CSASLQGNQYEQYF
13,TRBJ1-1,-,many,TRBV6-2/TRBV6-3,TGTGCCAGCACCCCGAGGGTGGTCACTGAAGCTTTCTTT,CASTPRVVTEAFF
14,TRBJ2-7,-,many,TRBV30,TGTGCCTGGACCCACTGGGGGGGGGGCAACGAGCAGTACTTC,CAWTHWGGGNEQYF
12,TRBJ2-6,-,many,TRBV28,TGTGCCAGCATCGGATTTGGCAACGTCCTGACTTTC,CASIGFGNVLTF
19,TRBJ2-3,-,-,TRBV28,TGTGCCGGCAGTCTCCCAGGGGGGACTAACGATGACGCTACAGATACGCAGTATTTT,CAGSLPGGTNDDATDTQYF
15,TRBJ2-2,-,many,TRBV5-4,TGTGCCAGCAGCTACGTGGGAGCGGACACCGGGGAGCTGTTTTTT,CASSYVGADTGELFF
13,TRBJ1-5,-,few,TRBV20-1,TGCAGTGCCCCCGAGGGTCTGGGTCAGCCCCAGCATTTT,CSAPEGLGQPQHF
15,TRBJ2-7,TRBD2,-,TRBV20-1,TGCAGTGCTAGAGATCCGCTAGCGGGAACCTACGAGCAGTACTTC,CSARDPLAGTYEQYF
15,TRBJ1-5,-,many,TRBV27,TGTGCCAGCAGTTTAGCAGGGGAAGCGAATCAGCCCCAGCATTTT,CASSLAGEANQPQHF
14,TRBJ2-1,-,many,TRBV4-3,TGCGCCAGCAGCCAAGATCATGTGGGGAGTCAGCAGTTCTTC,CASSQDHVGSQQFF
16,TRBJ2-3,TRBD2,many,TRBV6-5,TGTGCCAGCAGTAACGAGGCGGGGGGAAGCACAGATACGCAGTATTTT,CASSNEAGGSTDTQYF
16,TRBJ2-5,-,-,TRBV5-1,TGCGCCAGCAGCTTGGCGGGTTCCCGCTCCTCGGAGACCCAGCACTTC,CASSLAGSRSSETQHF
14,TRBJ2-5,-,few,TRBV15,TGTGCCACCAGCACCCTATCGGGGGCGGAGACCCAGTACTTC,CATSTLSGAETQYF